The T cell receptor beta chain under discussion was sequenced for a study of T cells in Graves' hyperthyroidism and ophthalmopathy. Amplification of TCR beta CDR3 regions was performed using RNA transcripts as template. HTBI primers were the set used in a first-round RT-PCR of the TCR CDR3. TCRdb called the multiplex PCR reads again in MiXCR, with one record for every CDR3 protein. Among around 600,000 distinct CDR3 sequences, 11% to 15% were seen once, and the ten largest hold about 7%. The sample holds many counts of this clonotype. Its antigen is as yet unknown. Overall study results and limits: For ophthalmopathy, model prediction preceded onset by a median 6.5 months.

The CDR3 is 14 amino acids. The V gene's germline CDR1 is DFQATT and CDR2 SNEGSKA (reference sequence). V lost 2 bases, J lost 2 bases, and 13 bases lay in between. J is TRBJ2-7 and V is TRBV20-1; TRBD1 is a possible D gene (5 bases). This clonotype was sampled from a woman aged 18-29 years with Graves' ophthalmopathy. Sequenced material: blood. The CDR3 bases are TGCAGTGCTAGACCCCGACAGAGAGCCTACGAGCAGTACTTC. This translates into CSARPRQRAYEQYF.